This T cell receptor (beta chain) comes out of a study of Ad26.COV2.S vaccination and SARS-CoV-2 variants. Study as a whole: A COV1001 Ad26.COV2.S trial-arm participant provided the sample.

Only in-frame clones appear in the TCRdb table, and some are missing; sequencing was by immunoSEQ multiplex PCR. The data show more than 300,000 clones, roughly 84% seen once. The treatment denotes: around 19 received Ad26.COV2.S at low or high dose, single or two shots; about 5 received placebo; per-sample allocation not given. Sampling was done on day 63 after the first vaccine or placebo injection. The donor's status was that of an adult aged 18-55 years in Boston. An Ad26 vector expressing Wuhan-strain SARS-CoV-2 spike constituted the vaccine. The count of this clone is one. The sequenced sample was peripheral blood, obtained in a trial of Ad26.COV2.S vaccine versus placebo. This receptor was identified in a person between 18 and 65 years old who received the Ad26.COV2.S COVID-19 vaccine or a placebo.

CDR3 in amino acids: CASSSKGDTQYF. The CDR3 DNA reads as TGTGCCAGCAGCTCAAAAGGAGATACGCAGTATTTT. This chain uses TRBV3-1 (or the pseudogene TRBV3-2) with TRBJ2-3; D not resolved. The CDR3 contains 12 residues. The V gene lost 5 bases and the J gene lost 5 bases, with 8 bases spanning the gap. Looked up from germline, CDR1 is LGHDT and CDR2 is YNNKEL (reference sequence).